This T cell receptor (beta chain) was sequenced during a study of T cell responses to AZD1222 COVID-19 vaccine. This clone has just a few counts. The CDR3 runs 15 residues. Between the trimmed V and J ends, which lost 0 bases and 6 bases, there was a span of 14 bases. Germline loops: CDR1 LNHDA, CDR2 SQIVND (reference sequence). Repertoires were generated with immunoSEQ multiplex PCR, while TCRdb's copy carries only in-frame clones and drops some. The table lists around 200,000 clones, more than 75% of them singletons. V gene TRBV19 combines with J gene TRBJ1-1; D is uncertain. The material sequenced was peripheral blood, taken 28 days after the second AZD1222 dose. The sequence came from an adult who received the AZD1222 COVID-19 vaccine. CDR3 sequence: CASSIDPVSGPEAFF. CDR3 DNA sequence: TGTGCCAGTAGTATAGATCCGGTCAGCGGCCCTGAAGCTTTCTTT.